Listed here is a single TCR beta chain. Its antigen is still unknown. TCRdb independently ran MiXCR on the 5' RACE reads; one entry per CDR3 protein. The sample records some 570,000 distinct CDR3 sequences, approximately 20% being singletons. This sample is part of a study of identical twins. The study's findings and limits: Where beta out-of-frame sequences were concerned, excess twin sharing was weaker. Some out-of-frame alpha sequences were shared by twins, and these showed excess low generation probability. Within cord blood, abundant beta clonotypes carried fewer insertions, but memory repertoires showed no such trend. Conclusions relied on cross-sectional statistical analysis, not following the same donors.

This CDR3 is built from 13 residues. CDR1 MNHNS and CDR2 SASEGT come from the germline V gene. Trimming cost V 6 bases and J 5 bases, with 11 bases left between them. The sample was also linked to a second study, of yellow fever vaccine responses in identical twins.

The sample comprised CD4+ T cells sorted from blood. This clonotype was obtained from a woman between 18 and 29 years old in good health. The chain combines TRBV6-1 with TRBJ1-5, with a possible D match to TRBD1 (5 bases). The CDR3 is CASSRQPHQPQHF. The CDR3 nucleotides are TGTGCCAGCAGCCGACAGCCTCATCAGCCCCAGCATTTT.